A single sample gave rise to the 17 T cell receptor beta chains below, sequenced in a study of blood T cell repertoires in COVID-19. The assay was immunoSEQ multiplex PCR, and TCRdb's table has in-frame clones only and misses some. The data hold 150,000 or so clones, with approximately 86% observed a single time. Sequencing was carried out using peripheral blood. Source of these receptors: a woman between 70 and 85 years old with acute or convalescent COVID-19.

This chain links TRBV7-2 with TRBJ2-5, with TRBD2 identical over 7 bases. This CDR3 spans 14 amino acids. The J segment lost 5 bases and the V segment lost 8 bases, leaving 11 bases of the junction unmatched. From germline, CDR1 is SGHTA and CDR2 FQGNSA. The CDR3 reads CASLRAGVLETQYF. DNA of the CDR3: TGTGCCAGCCTGAGGGCGGGGGTCCTGGAGACCCAGTACTTC.

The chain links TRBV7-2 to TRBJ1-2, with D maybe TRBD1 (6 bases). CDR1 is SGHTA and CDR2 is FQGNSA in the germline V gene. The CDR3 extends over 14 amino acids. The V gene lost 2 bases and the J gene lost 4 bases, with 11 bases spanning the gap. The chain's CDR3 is CASSLTGTPYGYTF. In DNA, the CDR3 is TGTGCCAGCAGCTTAACTGGGACACCCTATGGCTACACCTTC.

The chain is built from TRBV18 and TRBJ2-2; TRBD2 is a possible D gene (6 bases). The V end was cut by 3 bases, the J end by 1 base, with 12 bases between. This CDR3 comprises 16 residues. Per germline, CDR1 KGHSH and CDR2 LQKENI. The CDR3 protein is CASSPGSGMNTGELFF. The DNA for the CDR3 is TGTGCCAGCTCACCCGGTAGCGGAATGAACACCGGGGAGCTGTTTTTT.

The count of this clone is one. The CDR3 region is CASSIGVGPYNEQFF. The CDR3 coding sequence is TGTGCCAGTAGTATAGGAGTGGGGCCCTACAATGAGCAGTTCTTC. V and J are TRBV19 and TRBJ2-1; a possible D gene is TRBD1 (5 bases). Germline loops: CDR1 LNHDA, CDR2 SQIVND (reference sequence). The CDR3 runs 15 residues. V lost 1 base and J 2 bases, leaving 9 bases between the germline ends.

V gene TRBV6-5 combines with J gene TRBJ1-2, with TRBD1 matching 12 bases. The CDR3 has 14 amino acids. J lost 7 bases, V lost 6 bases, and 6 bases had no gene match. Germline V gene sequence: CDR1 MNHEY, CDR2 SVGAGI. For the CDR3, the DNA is TGTGCCAGCAGAACGGGACAGGGGGCCGTTGGCTACACCTTC. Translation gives CASRTGQGAVGYTF.

The CDR3 loop reads CASSSTGSPTKNIQYF. Here the CDR3 DNA reads TGTGCCAGCAGCTCGACAGGGTCGCCGACCAAAAACATTCAGTACTTC. This chain links TRBV7-2 with TRBJ2-4; 7 positions agree with TRBD1. There are 16 residues in the CDR3. The germline V gene has CDR1 SGHTA and CDR2 FQGNSA. Trimming at V came to 4 bases and at J to 2 bases, leaving 8 bases not matched to a gene.

The CDR3 here is CASIVQGVTFF. The CDR3, as DNA: TGTGCCAGCATTGTACAGGGGGTAACTTTCTTT. The chain couples TRBV6-6 to TRBJ1-1, with 8 bases fitting TRBD1. Germline CDR1 MNHNY, CDR2 SVGAGI (reference sequence). CDR3 length: 11 residues. V was pared by 7 bases and J by 12 bases, with 7 bases of the junction left unmatched.

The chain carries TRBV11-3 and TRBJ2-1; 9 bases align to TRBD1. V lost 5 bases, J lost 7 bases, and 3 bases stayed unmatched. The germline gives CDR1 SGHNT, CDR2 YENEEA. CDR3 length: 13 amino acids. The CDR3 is CASSHRGRNEQFF. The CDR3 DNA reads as TGTGCCAGCAGCCACAGGGGGCGAAATGAGCAGTTCTTC.

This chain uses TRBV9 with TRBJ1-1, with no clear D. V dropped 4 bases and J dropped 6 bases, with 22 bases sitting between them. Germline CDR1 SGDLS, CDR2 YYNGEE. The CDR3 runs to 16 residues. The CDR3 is CASSPGTPLISAEAFF. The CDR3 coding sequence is TGTGCCAGCAGCCCGGGTACCCCACTAATAAGCGCTGAAGCTTTCTTT.

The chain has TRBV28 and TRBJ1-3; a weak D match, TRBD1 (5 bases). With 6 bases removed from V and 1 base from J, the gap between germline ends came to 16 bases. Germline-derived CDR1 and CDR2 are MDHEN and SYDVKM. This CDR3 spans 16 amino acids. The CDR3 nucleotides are TGTGCCAGCAGAACCGGGGGGTCCCCTTCTGGAAACACCATATATTTT. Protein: CASRTGGSPSGNTIYF.

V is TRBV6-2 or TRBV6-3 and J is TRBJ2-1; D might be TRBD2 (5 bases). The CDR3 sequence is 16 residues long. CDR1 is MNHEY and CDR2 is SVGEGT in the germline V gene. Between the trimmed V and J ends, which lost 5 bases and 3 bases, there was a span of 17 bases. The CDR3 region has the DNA TGTGCCAGCAGTAACAGACACGGACTTATCTACAATGAGCAGTTCTTC. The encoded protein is CASSNRHGLIYNEQFF.

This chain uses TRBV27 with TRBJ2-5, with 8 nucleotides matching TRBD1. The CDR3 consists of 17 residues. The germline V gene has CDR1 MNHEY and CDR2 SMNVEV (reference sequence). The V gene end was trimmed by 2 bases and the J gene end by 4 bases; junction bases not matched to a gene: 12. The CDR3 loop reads CASSLMVTGGRRETQYF. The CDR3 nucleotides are TGTGCCAGCAGTTTAATGGTAACAGGGGGTAGAAGAGAGACCCAGTACTTC.

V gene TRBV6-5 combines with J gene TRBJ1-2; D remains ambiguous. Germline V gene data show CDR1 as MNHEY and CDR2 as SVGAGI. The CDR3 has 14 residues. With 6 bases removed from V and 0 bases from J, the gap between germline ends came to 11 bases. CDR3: CASRAPLANYGYTF. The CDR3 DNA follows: TGTGCCAGCAGAGCCCCGTTGGCTAACTATGGCTACACCTTC.

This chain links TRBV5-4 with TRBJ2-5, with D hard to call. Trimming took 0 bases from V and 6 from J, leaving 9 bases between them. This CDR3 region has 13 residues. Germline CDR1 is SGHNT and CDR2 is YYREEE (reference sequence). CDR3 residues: CASSLASRKTQYF. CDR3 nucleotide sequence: TGTGCCAGCAGCTTGGCTAGTAGGAAGACCCAGTACTTC. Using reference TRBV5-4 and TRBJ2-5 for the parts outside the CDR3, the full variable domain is ETGVTQSPTHLIKTRGQQVTLRCSSQSGHNTVSWYQQALGQGPQFIFQYYREEENGRGNFPPRFSGLQFPNYSSELNVNALELDDSALYLCASSLASRKTQYFGPGTRLLVL.

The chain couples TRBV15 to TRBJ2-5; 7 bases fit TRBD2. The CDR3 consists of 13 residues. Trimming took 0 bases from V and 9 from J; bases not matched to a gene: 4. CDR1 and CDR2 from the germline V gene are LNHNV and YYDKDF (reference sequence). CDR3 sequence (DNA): TGTGCCACCAGCAGAGATACCCGGGGGGCCCAGTACTTC. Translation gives CATSRDTRGAQYF.

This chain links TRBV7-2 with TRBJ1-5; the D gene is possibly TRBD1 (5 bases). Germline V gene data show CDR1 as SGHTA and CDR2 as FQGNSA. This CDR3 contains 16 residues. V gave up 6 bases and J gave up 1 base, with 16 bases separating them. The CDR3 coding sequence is TGTGCCAGCAGGAGGAACAGGCGCACGAGCAATCAGCCCCAGCATTTT. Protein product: CASRRNRRTSNQPQHF.

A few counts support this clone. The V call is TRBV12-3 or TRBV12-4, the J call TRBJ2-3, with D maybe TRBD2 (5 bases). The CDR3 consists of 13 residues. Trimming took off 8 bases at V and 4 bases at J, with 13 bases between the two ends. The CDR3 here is CASELRGADTQYF. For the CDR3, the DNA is TGTGCCAGCGAACTCCGGGGTGCAGATACGCAGTATTTT.